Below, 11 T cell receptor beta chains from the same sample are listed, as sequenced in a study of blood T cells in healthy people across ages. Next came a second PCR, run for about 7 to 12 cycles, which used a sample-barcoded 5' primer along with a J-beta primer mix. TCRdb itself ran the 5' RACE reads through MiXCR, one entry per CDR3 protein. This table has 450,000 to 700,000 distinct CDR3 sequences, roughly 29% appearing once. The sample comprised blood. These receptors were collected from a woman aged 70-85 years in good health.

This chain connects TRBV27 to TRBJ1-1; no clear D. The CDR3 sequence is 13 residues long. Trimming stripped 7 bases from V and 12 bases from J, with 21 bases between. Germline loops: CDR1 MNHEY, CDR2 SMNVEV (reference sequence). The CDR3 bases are TGTGCCAGCAATAATCCGGGATACACAAAATCTTTCTTT. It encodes CASNNPGYTKSFF.

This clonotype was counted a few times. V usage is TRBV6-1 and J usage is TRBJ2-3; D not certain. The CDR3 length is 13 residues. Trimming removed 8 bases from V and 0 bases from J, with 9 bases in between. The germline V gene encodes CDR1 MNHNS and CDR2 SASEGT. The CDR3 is CASGDASTDTQYF. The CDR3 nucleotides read TGTGCCAGCGGAGATGCGAGCACAGATACGCAGTATTTT.

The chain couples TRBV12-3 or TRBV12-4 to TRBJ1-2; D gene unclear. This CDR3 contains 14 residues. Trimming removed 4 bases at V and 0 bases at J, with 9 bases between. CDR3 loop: CASSSLRSNYGYTF. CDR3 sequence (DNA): TGTGCCAGCAGTTCCCTCCGATCTAACTATGGCTACACCTTC.

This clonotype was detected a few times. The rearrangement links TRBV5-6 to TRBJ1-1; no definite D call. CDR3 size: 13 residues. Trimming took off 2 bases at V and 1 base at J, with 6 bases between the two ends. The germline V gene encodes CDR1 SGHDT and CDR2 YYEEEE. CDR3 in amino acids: CASSFDPNTEAFF. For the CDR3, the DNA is TGTGCCAGCAGCTTCGACCCGAACACTGAAGCTTTCTTT.

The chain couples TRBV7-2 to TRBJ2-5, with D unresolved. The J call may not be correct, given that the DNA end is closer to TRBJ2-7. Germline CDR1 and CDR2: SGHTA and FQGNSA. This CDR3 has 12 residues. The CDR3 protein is CTSSPNSYEQYF. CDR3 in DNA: TGTACCAGCAGCCCTAACTCCTACGAGCAGTACTTC.

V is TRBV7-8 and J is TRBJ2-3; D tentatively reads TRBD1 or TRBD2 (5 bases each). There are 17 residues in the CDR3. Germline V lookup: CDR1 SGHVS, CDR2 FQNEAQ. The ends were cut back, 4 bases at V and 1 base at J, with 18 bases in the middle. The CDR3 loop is CASSSRGGQGRTDTQYF. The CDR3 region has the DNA TGTGCCAGCAGCTCGAGAGGAGGCCAGGGACGCACAGATACGCAGTATTTT.

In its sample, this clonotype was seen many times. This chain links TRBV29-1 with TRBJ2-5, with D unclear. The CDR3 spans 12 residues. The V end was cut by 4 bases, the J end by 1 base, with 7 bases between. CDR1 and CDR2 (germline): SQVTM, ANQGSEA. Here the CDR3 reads CSVGLAQETQYF. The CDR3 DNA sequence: TGCAGCGTTGGATTAGCCCAAGAGACCCAGTACTTC.

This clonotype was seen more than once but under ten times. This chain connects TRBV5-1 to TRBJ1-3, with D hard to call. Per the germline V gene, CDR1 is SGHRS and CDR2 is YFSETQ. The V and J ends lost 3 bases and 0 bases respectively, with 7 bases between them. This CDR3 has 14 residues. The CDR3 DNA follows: TGCGCCAGCAGCTCCGCATCCTCTGGAAACACCATATATTTT. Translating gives CASSSASSGNTIYF.

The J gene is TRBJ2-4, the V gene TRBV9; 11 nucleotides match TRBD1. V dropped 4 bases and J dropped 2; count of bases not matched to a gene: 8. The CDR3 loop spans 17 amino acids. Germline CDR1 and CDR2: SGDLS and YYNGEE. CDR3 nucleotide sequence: TGTGCCAGCAGCCCGCGGACAGGGGGCGCGTCCAAAAACATTCAGTACTTC. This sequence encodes CASSPRTGGASKNIQYF.

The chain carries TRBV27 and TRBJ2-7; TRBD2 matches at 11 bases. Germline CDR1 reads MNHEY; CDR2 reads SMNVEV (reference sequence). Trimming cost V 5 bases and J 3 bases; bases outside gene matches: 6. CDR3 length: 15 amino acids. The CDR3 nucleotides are TGTGCCAGCAGTGGGGTAGCGGGGGGGCTCTACGAGCAGTACTTC. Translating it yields CASSGVAGGLYEQYF.

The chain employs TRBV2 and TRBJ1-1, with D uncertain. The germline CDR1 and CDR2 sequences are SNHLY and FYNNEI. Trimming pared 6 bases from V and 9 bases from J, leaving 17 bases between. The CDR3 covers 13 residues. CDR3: CASRALSGEQAFF. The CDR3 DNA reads TGTGCCAGCAGGGCCCTCTCTGGGGAACAAGCTTTCTTT.